Presented here are 20 T cell receptor beta chains from one specimen sequenced in a study of cytomegalovirus exposure and HLA in healthy donors. Sequencing used immunoSEQ multiplex PCR; TCRdb keeps in-frame clones, though not all of them. The sample yields around 240,000 clones, about 90% seen once. The sequenced sample was PBMCs. These receptors were collected from a woman younger than 30 in good health and CMV-seronegative.

This clone appeared a single time. The J gene is TRBJ1-5, the V gene TRBV19, with TRBD1 identical over 9 bases. The CDR3 runs 18 residues. V gave up 5 bases and J gave up 5 bases; unmatched junction bases: 16. Germline CDR1 LNHDA, CDR2 SQIVND (reference sequence). This CDR3 reads CASSFPLTGQGFYQPQHF. In nucleotides, the CDR3 is TGTGCCAGTAGTTTCCCCTTGACGGGACAGGGCTTTTATCAGCCCCAGCATTTT.

CDR3 sequence reads: CAISESGQGGGYTF. CDR3 bases: TGTGCCATCAGTGAGTCGGGACAGGGTGGGGGCTACACCTTC. The chain employs TRBV10-3 and TRBJ1-2, with 9 positions matching TRBD1. CDR3 length equals 14 residues. Germline V gene sequence: CDR1 ENHRY, CDR2 SYGVKD. V shed 0 bases and J 8 bases; nucleotides not matched to a gene: 4.

The chain employs TRBV29-1 and TRBJ1-2; D perhaps matches TRBD1 (6 bases). CDR1 and CDR2 from the germline V gene are SQVTM and ANQGSEA. V was pared by 5 bases and J by 3 bases, with 13 bases between. The CDR3 length is 13 residues. The DNA for the CDR3 is TGCAGCGTTTACAGGGTCATCGACTATGGCTACACCTTC. Its protein product is CSVYRVIDYGYTF.

The J gene is TRBJ1-5, the V gene TRBV2, with no clear D. Germline CDR1 reads SNHLY; CDR2 reads FYNNEI. CDR3 length: 15 residues. Trimming shortened V by 0 bases and J by 0 bases, and 6 bases separated the two germline ends. CDR3 protein: CASSEARGSNQPQHF. The DNA for the CDR3 is TGTGCCAGCAGTGAAGCGCGGGGTAGCAATCAGCCCCAGCATTTT. The full variable domain, in which reference TRBV2 and TRBJ1-5 provide the parts outside the CDR3, is EPEVTQTPSHQVTQMGQEVILRCVPISNHLYFYWYRQILGQKVEFLVSFYNNEISEKSEIFDDQFSVERPDGSNFTLKIRSTKLEDSAMYFCASSEARGSNQPQHFGDGTRLSIL.

This clone has just a few counts. The chain links TRBV28 to TRBJ1-2; the match to TRBD1 covers 7 bases. CDR3 size: 14 residues. Germline CDR1 MDHEN, CDR2 SYDVKM. Trimming took 6 bases from V and 5 from J; bases not matched to a gene: 9. The CDR3, as DNA: TGTGCCAGCAGCAATGCCGGGACAGATTATGGCTACACCTTC. As protein: CASSNAGTDYGYTF.

This clone has only one observation. The chain is built from TRBV5-6 and TRBJ2-1; TRBD2 agrees at 8 bases. The J segment lost 7 bases and the V segment lost 3 bases, leaving 12 bases of the junction unmatched. The CDR3 sequence is 16 residues long. In germline, CDR1 is SGHDT, CDR2 YYEEEE. CDR3 DNA sequence: TGTGCCAGCAGCTACGGCGGGGGGACTGGAGGGAATGAGCAGTTCTTC. It encodes CASSYGGGTGGNEQFF.

V usage is TRBV9 and J usage is TRBJ2-1, with 7 bases lining up with TRBD2. The V and J ends lost 2 bases and 9 bases, in that order; junction bases with no gene match: 14. The CDR3 has 16 residues. The germline gives CDR1 SGDLS, CDR2 YYNGEE. The CDR3 region is CASSVVDGLEIGEQFF. The DNA of the CDR3 is TGTGCCAGCAGCGTGGTTGACGGACTAGAGATCGGTGAGCAGTTCTTC.

The chain has TRBV7-9 and TRBJ1-5; 8 bases agree with TRBD1. CDR3 size: 15 residues. With 5 bases clipped from V and 5 bases from J, the junction kept 8 bases outside the gene matches. Germline CDR1 reads SEHNR; CDR2 reads FQNEAQ (reference sequence). The chain's CDR3 is CASSQDRDADQPQHF. CDR3 sequence (DNA): TGTGCCAGCAGCCAGGACAGGGACGCAGATCAGCCCCAGCATTTT.

V is TRBV7-2 and J is TRBJ1-1; D ambiguous. The CDR3 totals 11 residues. Germline V gene sequence: CDR1 SGHTA, CDR2 FQGNSA. V lost 3 bases to trimming and J lost 7 bases, with 6 bases between them. The chain's CDR3 is CASSFLNEAFF. The CDR3 DNA is TGTGCCAGCAGCTTCCTAAATGAAGCTTTCTTT.

The rearrangement uses TRBV29-1 and TRBJ2-7, with 7 positions matching TRBD2. The length of the CDR3 is 15 residues. V dropped 6 bases and J dropped 4; count of bases not matched to a gene: 15. Germline-derived CDR1 and CDR2 are SQVTM and ANQGSEA. This CDR3 is CSVGIQRGLVYEQYF. In nucleotides, the CDR3 is TGCAGCGTAGGTATACAGCGGGGTTTGGTTTACGAGCAGTACTTC.

V usage is TRBV4-1 and J usage is TRBJ1-2; D gene uncertain. The CDR3 consists of 12 residues. CDR1 is MGHRA, CDR2 YSYEKL, per germline. V lost 1 base to trimming and J lost 5 bases, with 5 bases between them. This chain's CDR3 is CASSQGQYGYTF. In DNA form, the CDR3 reads TGCGCCAGCAGCCAAGGGCAGTATGGCTACACCTTC.

V is TRBV6-1 and J is TRBJ2-2, with 8 bases that match TRBD2. Germline values: CDR1 MNHNS, CDR2 SASEGT. The CDR3 is 14 amino acids. J gave up 6 bases and V 6 bases, and 6 bases lay outside the gene matches. The CDR3 nucleotides read TGTGCCAGCAGCGCCCGGGGGGGAGCCGGGGAGCTGTTTTTT. Amino acid sequence: CASSARGGAGELFF.

J is TRBJ2-3 and V is TRBV7-2, with 7 nucleotides matching TRBD2. In germline, CDR1 is SGHTA, CDR2 FQGNSA. There are 16 residues in the CDR3. With 2 bases clipped from V and 3 bases from J, the junction kept 8 bases outside the gene matches. CDR3: CASSLMGGIGTDTQYF. DNA for the CDR3: TGTGCCAGCAGCTTAATGGGGGGGATCGGGACAGATACGCAGTATTTT.

The rearrangement links TRBV5-4 to TRBJ1-1, with a possible D match to TRBD1 (6 bases). In germline, CDR1 is SGHNT, CDR2 YYREEE (reference sequence). Trimming removed 5 bases at V and 2 bases at J, with 13 bases between. The CDR3 totals 14 residues. The CDR3 bases are TGTGCCAGCAGGCCGCCGGGGGGCAACACTGAAGCTTTCTTT. The encoded protein is CASRPPGGNTEAFF. Variable domain in full (rest from reference TRBV5-4 and TRBJ1-1): ETGVTQSPTHLIKTRGQQVTLRCSSQSGHNTVSWYQQALGQGPQFIFQYYREEENGRGNFPPRFSGLQFPNYSSELNVNALELDDSALYLCASRPPGGNTEAFFGQGTRLTVV.

CDR3 DNA: TGTGCCACCGAAGGGGGCAATCAGCCCCAGCATTTT. Amino acids: CATEGGNQPQHF. The chain combines TRBV6-1 with TRBJ1-5, with D tentatively TRBD1 (5 bases). The germline gives CDR1 MNHNS, CDR2 SASEGT. Trimming removed 10 bases from V and 2 bases from J, with 9 bases in between. This CDR3 region has 12 residues.

CDR3 residues: CASSRDGLATFTDTQYF. The DNA for the CDR3 is TGCGCCAGCAGCCGAGACGGACTAGCGACCTTCACAGATACGCAGTATTTT. The chain combines TRBV5-1 with TRBJ2-3; 9 bases line up with TRBD2. Trimming cost V 4 bases and J 2 bases; bases outside gene matches: 11. This CDR3 is 17 amino acids long. CDR1 is SGHRS, CDR2 YFSETQ, per germline.

This clone has a handful of counts. The gene calls are TRBV19 and TRBJ2-7, with 7 nucleotides matching TRBD1. The length of the CDR3 is 14 residues. The ends lost 3 bases at V and 6 bases at J; junction bases unmatched: 8. Germline V lookup: CDR1 LNHDA, CDR2 SQIVND (reference sequence). CDR3 in amino acids: CASSILTRQGEQYF. The CDR3 nucleotides read TGTGCCAGTAGTATCCTAACCCGACAGGGCGAGCAGTACTTC.

The chain carries TRBV5-1 and TRBJ2-5, with D possibly matching TRBD2 (6 bases). Trimming took 2 bases from V and 4 from J, leaving 12 bases between them. CDR1 SGHRS and CDR2 YFSETQ come from the germline V gene. The CDR3 is 14 amino acids. CDR3 sequence (DNA): TGCGCCAGCAGCTTTGGGGGGAATCTAGAGACCCAGTACTTC. This sequence encodes CASSFGGNLETQYF.

The V call is TRBV7-8, the J call TRBJ2-5; D perhaps matches TRBD2 (5 bases). CDR3 length: 15 amino acids. CDR1 is SGHVS and CDR2 is FQNEAQ in the germline V gene. Trimming removed 1 base from V and 2 bases from J, with 11 bases in between. CDR3 nucleotides: TGTGCCAGCAGCTTAGTGGCAGCGGCTCAAGAGACCCAGTACTTC. Encoded protein: CASSLVAAAQETQYF.

The chain carries TRBV27 and TRBJ2-3, with 9 bases fitting TRBD1. Germline V lookup: CDR1 MNHEY, CDR2 SMNVEV (reference sequence). This CDR3 spans 17 amino acids. J gave up 4 bases and V 6 bases, and 14 bases lay outside the gene matches. CDR3 sequence (DNA): TGTGCCAGCAGCCTCGATAGGACAGGGGAGAGCGCAGATACGCAGTATTTT. This gives the protein CASSLDRTGESADTQYF.